The source of this T cell receptor beta chain is a study of T cells in Graves' hyperthyroidism and ophthalmopathy. Study-wide results and limits: In blood, most of the thyroid clonotypes expanded above 0.001 were also present.

For Graves' hyperthyroidism to be stable, ophthalmopathy could not progress within 18 months. Points on this clonotype: Its antigen is currently unknown.

Researchers amplified the TCR beta CDR3 regions from RNA transcripts. Using the HTBI primer set, a first-round RT-PCR was run on the TCR CDR3. TCRdb independently ran MiXCR on the multiplex PCR reads; one entry per CDR3 protein. The table has 610,000 or so distinct CDR3 sequences, around 45% seen once. The CDR3 length is 14 residues. Trimming shortened V by 3 bases and J by 2 bases, and 13 bases separated the two germline ends. Germline loops: CDR1 DFQATT, CDR2 SNEGSKA (reference sequence). This receptor was obtained from a woman aged 18-29 years with Graves' hyperthyroidism. The sample comprised peripheral blood or thyroid tissue (not recorded which). The genes are TRBV20-1 and TRBJ1-2; TRBD1 is a possible D gene (5 bases). The chain's CDR3 is CSASPSGGNYGYTF. Here the CDR3 DNA reads TGCAGTGCTAGCCCTAGCGGGGGAAACTATGGCTACACCTTC.